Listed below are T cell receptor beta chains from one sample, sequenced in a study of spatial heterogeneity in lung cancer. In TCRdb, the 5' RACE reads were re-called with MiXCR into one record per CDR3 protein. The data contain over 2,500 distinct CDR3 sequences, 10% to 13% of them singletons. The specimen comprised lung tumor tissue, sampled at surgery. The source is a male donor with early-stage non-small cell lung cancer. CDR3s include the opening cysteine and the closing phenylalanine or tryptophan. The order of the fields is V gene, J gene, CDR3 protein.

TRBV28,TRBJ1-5,CASHSIRAGGNQPQHF
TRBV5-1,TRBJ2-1,CASSPDRARGEQFF
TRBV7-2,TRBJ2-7,CASSSTVGEQYF
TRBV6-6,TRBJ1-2,CASSAGTGGEVGYTF
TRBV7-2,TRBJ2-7,CASSLAGSGREQYF
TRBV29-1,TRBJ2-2,CSVNPSGGYTGELFF
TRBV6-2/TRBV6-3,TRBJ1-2,CASSLTEFYGYTF
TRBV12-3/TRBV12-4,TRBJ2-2,CASSFHPGAGELFF
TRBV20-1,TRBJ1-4,CSAIPGQGSEKLFF
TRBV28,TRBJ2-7,CASSYGHSYEQYF
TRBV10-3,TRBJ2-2,CAITRGTGELFF
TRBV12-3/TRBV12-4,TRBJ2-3,CASSLNWLGTQYF
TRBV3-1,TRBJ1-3,CASTSMNSGNTIYF
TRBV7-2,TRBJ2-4,CASSLGRLETAAKNIQYF
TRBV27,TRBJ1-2,CASSLGGGSGYGYTF